One and the same sample provided the 22 T cell receptor beta chains below, sequenced in a study of blood T cell repertoires in COVID-19. Profiling relied on immunoSEQ multiplex PCR, and the TCRdb table lists in-frame clones only, not all of them. The repertoire holds around 180,000 clones, with more than 65% as singletons. The sample was PBMCs or T cells enriched from blood (not recorded which). These receptors all stem from a woman between 45 and 60 years old with acute COVID-19.

This clone was counted once. V gene TRBV30 combines with J gene TRBJ1-2, with TRBD1 matching over 9 bases. Germline CDR1 reads GTSNPN; CDR2 reads SVGIG (reference sequence). The trim removed 0 bases at V and 4 bases at J, leaving 6 bases unmatched. This CDR3 has 15 amino acids. CDR3 coding DNA: TGTGCCTGGAGTGTATCGGGACAGGGATTCTATGGCTACACCTTC. It translates to CAWSVSGQGFYGYTF.

This chain connects TRBV7-2 to TRBJ1-3; a weak D match, TRBD1 (5 bases). V lost 5 bases and J lost 2, with 10 bases in between. The CDR3 runs to 14 residues. Germline CDR1 reads SGHTA; CDR2 reads FQGNSA. The CDR3 DNA follows: TGTGCCAGCAGCAGACAGCTAGCTGGAAACACCATATATTTT. Its protein product is CASSRQLAGNTIYF.

The chain recombines TRBV7-3 with TRBJ2-1; 8 bases match TRBD1. V dropped 5 bases and J dropped 2; count of bases not matched to a gene: 5. Germline V gives CDR1 SGHTA, CDR2 FQGTGA. The CDR3 loop spans 15 amino acids. Here the CDR3 DNA reads TGTGCCAGCAGCCTCGGACAGGGCCCCTACAATGAGCAGTTCTTC. It translates to CASSLGQGPYNEQFF. Supplemented by reference TRBV7-3 and TRBJ2-1, the full variable domain reads GAGVSQTPSNKVTEKGKYVELRCDPISGHTALYWYRQSLGQGPEFLIYFQGTGAADDSGLPNDRFFAVRPEGSVSTLKIQRTERGDSAVYLCASSLGQGPYNEQFFGPGTRLTVL.

The gene calls are TRBV13 and TRBJ1-4; possibly TRBD1 for D (5 bases). The V end was cut by 5 bases, the J end by 7 bases, with 11 bases between. Germline lookup yields CDR1 PRHDT and CDR2 FYEKMQ (reference sequence). The CDR3 runs to 13 residues. CDR3: CASSHGGFEKLFF. The CDR3 bases are TGTGCCAGCAGCCACGGGGGGTTTGAAAAACTGTTTTTT.

This clone was counted a few times. The rearrangement joins TRBV19 to TRBJ2-1, with TRBD2 matching 8 bases. Germline-derived CDR1 and CDR2 are LNHDA and SQIVND (reference sequence). The V segment lost 1 base and the J segment 6 bases; nucleotides outside the gene matches: 8. This CDR3 comprises 16 residues. CDR3 in amino acids: CASSIGEWTSPNEQFF. CDR3 nucleotide sequence: TGTGCCAGTAGTATAGGGGAGTGGACTAGCCCCAATGAGCAGTTCTTC.

The chain employs TRBV5-5 and TRBJ2-7; the D is unclear. This CDR3 has 13 residues. The V gene's germline CDR1 is SGHKS and CDR2 YYEKEE (reference sequence). The V and J ends lost 1 base and 1 base respectively, with 6 bases between them. This chain's CDR3 is CASSLRVSYEQYV. The CDR3 region has the DNA TGTGCCAGCAGCTTGAGAGTTTCCTACGAGCAGTACGTC.

The chain has TRBV7-9 and TRBJ1-1; no clear D gene. The CDR3 totals 15 residues. The V gene lost 1 base and the J gene lost 3 bases, with 12 bases spanning the gap. Germline V gene lookup returns CDR1 SEHNR and CDR2 FQNEAQ (reference sequence). CDR3 DNA sequence: TGTGCCAGCAGCTTAGGGCCCCTGAGCGACACTGAAGCTTTCTTT. It yields the protein CASSLGPLSDTEAFF.

The chain recombines TRBV28 with TRBJ1-2, with 7 bases identical to TRBD1. J gave up 2 bases and V 5 bases, and 8 bases lay outside the gene matches. The CDR3 contains 15 residues. Germline V gene data show CDR1 as MDHEN and CDR2 as SYDVKM. This CDR3 is CASSTRDSENYGYTF. CDR3 bases: TGTGCCAGCAGTACCCGGGACAGCGAAAACTATGGCTACACCTTC.

The rearrangement joins TRBV7-2 to TRBJ2-1, with a tentative D call TRBD2 (6 bases). Trimming shortened V by 5 bases and J by 0 bases, and 20 bases separated the two germline ends. Germline V gene sequence: CDR1 SGHTA, CDR2 FQGNSA. The CDR3 runs 18 residues. CDR3 nucleotide sequence: TGTGCCAGCAGCCCCGCTCCGGGACTTTCGAGCTCCTACAATGAGCAGTTCTTC. It translates to CASSPAPGLSSSYNEQFF.

The V gene is TRBV5-5, the J gene TRBJ1-2; TRBD1 might be the D (6 bases). The CDR3 length is 15 residues. V was shortened by 4 bases and J by 0 bases, with 13 bases between the two germline ends. Germline V gene sequence: CDR1 SGHKS, CDR2 YYEKEE (reference sequence). The CDR3 nucleotides are TGTGCCAGCAGCCTTCGGGACATCTCTAACTATGGCTACACCTTC. Protein: CASSLRDISNYGYTF.

This chain joins TRBV9 and TRBJ1-2; 10 bases are a match to TRBD1. The CDR3 has 14 residues. Looked up from germline, CDR1 is SGDLS and CDR2 is YYNGEE. With 0 bases clipped from V and 5 bases from J, the junction kept 1 base outside the gene matches. The CDR3 bases are TGTGCCAGCAGCGTAGGGACAGGGGGGTATGGCTACACCTTC. Protein: CASSVGTGGYGYTF. Full variable domain (missing parts from reference TRBV9 and TRBJ1-2): DSGVTQTPKHLITATGQRVTLRCSPRSGDLSVYWYQQSLDQGLQFLIQYYNGEERAKGNILERFSAQQFPDLHSELNLSSLELGDSALYFCASSVGTGGYGYTFGSGTRLTVV.

The table lists this clone with a count of one. CDR3 residues: CASRILDRETQYF. CDR3 sequence (DNA): TGTGCCAGCAGGATACTAGACCGAGAGACCCAGTACTTC. V is TRBV6-1 and J is TRBJ2-5; perhaps TRBD2 as D (5 bases). V was trimmed by 6 bases and J by 4 bases, leaving 12 bases between them. The CDR3 runs 13 residues. Germline CDR1 reads MNHNS; CDR2 reads SASEGT.

V gene TRBV5-1 combines with J gene TRBJ2-3; 8 nucleotides agree with TRBD2. J lost 13 bases, V lost 0 bases, and 10 bases had no gene match. CDR3 length: 14 residues. The germline CDR1 and CDR2 sequences are SGHRS and YFSETQ. CDR3 region: CASSLGALRREEYF. Here the CDR3 DNA reads TGCGCCAGCAGCTTGGGGGCTCTTAGGCGGGAGGAGTATTTT.

This chain links TRBV24-1 with TRBJ1-2; D is perhaps TRBD1 (6 bases). The V and J ends lost 4 bases and 4 bases respectively, with 12 bases between them. The CDR3 extends over 14 amino acids. Germline V gives CDR1 KGHDR, CDR2 SFDVKD. CDR3 in amino acids: CATSDNRAGYGYTF. The DNA of the CDR3 is TGTGCCACCAGTGACAACAGGGCAGGCTATGGCTACACCTTC.

This sequence joins TRBV19 and TRBJ1-5; 7 nucleotides align to TRBD1. The CDR3 is 15 residues long. Germline values: CDR1 LNHDA, CDR2 SQIVND (reference sequence). Trimming removed 4 bases from V and 4 bases from J; junction bases left unmatched: 7. The DNA of the CDR3 is TGTGCCAGTAGTAAGCCACGGGACAGTAATCAGCCCCAGCATTTT. It encodes CASSKPRDSNQPQHF.

This chain links TRBV7-3 with TRBJ1-2, with 8 bases that match TRBD1. Trimming cost V 4 bases and J 8 bases; bases outside gene matches: 9. Germline V gives CDR1 SGHTA, CDR2 FQGTGA. There are 14 residues in the CDR3. The CDR3 DNA sequence: TGTGCCAGCAGCTCCCTCAGGGGGCGCGGGGGCTACACCTTC. Translating gives CASSSLRGRGGYTF.

The V gene is TRBV5-6, the J gene TRBJ1-4, with TRBD1 matching over 9 bases. The CDR3 has 14 amino acids. V lost 4 bases and J lost 8; bases outside the gene matches: 6. Looked up from germline, CDR1 is SGHDT and CDR2 is YYEEEE. The CDR3: CASSLSGTGEKLFF. CDR3 nucleotide sequence: TGTGCCAGCAGCCTATCCGGGACAGGGGAAAAACTGTTTTTT.

The chain combines TRBV7-9 with TRBJ2-1, with 7 nucleotides matching TRBD2. Germline CDR1 reads SEHNR; CDR2 reads FQNEAQ (reference sequence). CDR3 length: 14 amino acids. J was trimmed by 10 bases and V by 1 base; bases with no gene match: 7. CDR3 loop: CASSLGIRGDEQFF. The CDR3 DNA is TGTGCCAGCAGCTTAGGGATTCGGGGGGACGAGCAGTTCTTC.

The chain is built from TRBV27 and TRBJ2-1; 11 bases match TRBD2. Germline assignment: CDR1 MNHEY and CDR2 SMNVEV (reference sequence). The CDR3 runs to 18 residues. Trimming at V came to 3 bases and at J to 0 bases, leaving 7 bases not matched to a gene. The DNA for the CDR3 is TGTGCCAGCAGTTTTCCCACTAGCGGGGGTTCCTCCTACAATGAGCAGTTCTTC. Translation: CASSFPTSGGSSYNEQFF.

This chain links TRBV24-1 with TRBJ2-2; D is possibly TRBD2 (6 bases). The ends were cut back, 3 bases at V and 5 bases at J, with 24 bases in the middle. The CDR3 extends over 19 amino acids. Per the germline V gene, CDR1 is KGHDR and CDR2 is SFDVKD. CDR3 protein: CATSDPPRGKWGGTGELFF. The CDR3 DNA reads as TGTGCCACCAGTGATCCACCGCGGGGTAAATGGGGCGGAACCGGGGAGCTGTTTTTT.

This clone came up once. J is TRBJ2-3 and V is TRBV27; the D is unclear. Germline values: CDR1 MNHEY, CDR2 SMNVEV (reference sequence). There are 14 residues in the CDR3. V was trimmed by 5 bases and J by 2 bases, leaving 11 bases between them. As DNA, the CDR3 is TGTGCCAGCAGTCGCCCCGGTCCCACAGATACGCAGTATTTT. Protein: CASSRPGPTDTQYF.

Written as DNA, the CDR3 is TGTGCCAGCAGCTTAGCGGGAGTTAACTATGGCTACACCTTC. This encodes CASSLAGVNYGYTF. V is TRBV7-9 and J is TRBJ1-2; D unresolved. From germline, CDR1 is SEHNR and CDR2 FQNEAQ (reference sequence). The CDR3 sequence is 14 residues long. V dropped 0 bases and J dropped 1 base, with 6 bases sitting between them.